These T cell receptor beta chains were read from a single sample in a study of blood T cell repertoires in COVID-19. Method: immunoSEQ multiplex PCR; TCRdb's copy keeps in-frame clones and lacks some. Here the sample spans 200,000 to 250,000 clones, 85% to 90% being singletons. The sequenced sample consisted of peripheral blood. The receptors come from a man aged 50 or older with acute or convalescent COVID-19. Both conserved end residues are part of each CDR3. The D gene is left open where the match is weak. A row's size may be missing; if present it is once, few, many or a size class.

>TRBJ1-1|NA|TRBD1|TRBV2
TGTGCCAGCAAAACAGGGGTCCGCACTGAAGCTTTCTTT
CASKTGVRTEAFF
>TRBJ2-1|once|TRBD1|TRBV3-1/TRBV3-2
TGTGCCAGCAGCCTTCCCGACAGTTCAGGGGGCAATGAGCAGTTCTTC
CASSLPDSSGGNEQFF
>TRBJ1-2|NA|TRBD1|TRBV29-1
TGCAGCGGTATGGGACAGGGAGCTAACTATGGCTACACCTTC
CSGMGQGANYGYTF
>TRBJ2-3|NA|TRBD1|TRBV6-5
TGTGCCAGCAGTTACTCAACCGGGACAGGGTATTTCGCGCAGTATTTT
CASSYSTGTGYFAQYF
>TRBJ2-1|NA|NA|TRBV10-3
TGTGCCATCAGTGAGTCGGGCAGGGAGGAGTTCTTC
CAISESGREEFF
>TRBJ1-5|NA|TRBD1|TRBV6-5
TGTGCCAGCAGTCCGGACAGGAACGATCAGCCCCAGCATTTT
CASSPDRNDQPQHF
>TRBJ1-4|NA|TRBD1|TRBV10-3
TGTGCCATCAGTGAGTCGGCAGGGGGCGCGGAAAAACTGTTTTTT
CAISESAGGAEKLFF
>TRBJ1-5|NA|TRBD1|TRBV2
TGTGCCAGCAGTGGGGACAGGGTTAGCAATCAGCCCCAGCATTTT
CASSGDRVSNQPQHF
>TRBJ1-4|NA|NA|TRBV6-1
TGTGCCAGCAGTGAACCCAGTTTGCTCCGAGGAAAACTGTTTTTT
CASSEPSLLRGKLFF
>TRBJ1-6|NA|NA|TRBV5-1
TGCGCCAGCAGCTTGGATGGGGGGTCCTCACCCCTCCACTTT
CASSLDGGSSPLHF
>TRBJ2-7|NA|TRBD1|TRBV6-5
TGTGCCAGCAGCTTCGAGGACAGGGCCCCCTACGAGCAGTACTTC
CASSFEDRAPYEQYF
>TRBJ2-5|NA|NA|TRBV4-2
TGTGCCAGCAGCCGCCCTGACTCGGGAGAAGAGACCCAGTACTTC
CASSRPDSGEETQYF
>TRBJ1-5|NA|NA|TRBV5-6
TGTGCCAGCAGCGAGAGACTGAATCAGCCCCAGCATTTT
CASSERLNQPQHF
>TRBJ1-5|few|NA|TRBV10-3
TGTGCCATCAGTGATTTCAGTGATCAGCCCCAGCATTTT
CAISDFSDQPQHF
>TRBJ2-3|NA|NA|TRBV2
TGTGCCAGCAGTGCGATCGGAGATACGCAGTATTTT
CASSAIGDTQYF
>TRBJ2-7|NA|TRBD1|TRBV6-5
TGTGCCAGCAGTTACTCGTTTTGGACAGGGACACACGAGCAGTACTTC
CASSYSFWTGTHEQYF
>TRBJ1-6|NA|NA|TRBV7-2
TGTGCCAGCAGCTTAGGCGGAGGGGCGTTCTATAATTCACCCCTCCACTTT
CASSLGGGAFYNSPLHF
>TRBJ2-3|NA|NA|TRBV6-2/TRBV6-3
TGTGCCAGCAGTTACTGGCAGGCAAGGACAGATACGCAGTATTTT
CASSYWQARTDTQYF
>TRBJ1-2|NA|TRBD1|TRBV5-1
TGCGCCAGCAGCTTGGCCGGGACAGAGTTTGGCTACACCTTC
CASSLAGTEFGYTF
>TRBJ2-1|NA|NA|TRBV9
TGTGCCAGCAAGCCGGGGGATTCCTACAATGAGCAGTTCTTC
CASKPGDSYNEQFF
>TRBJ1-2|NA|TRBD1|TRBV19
TGTGCCAGTAGTTACCTACCGGGACAGGGGACCCATGGCTACACCTTC
CASSYLPGQGTHGYTF
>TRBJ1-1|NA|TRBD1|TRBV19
TGTGCCAGTAGCCACAGGGGTTCGGAAGCTTTCTTT
CASSHRGSEAFF
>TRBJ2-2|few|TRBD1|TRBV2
TGTGCCAGCAGTTGGGACAGGGCCACCGGGGAGCTGTTTTTT
CASSWDRATGELFF
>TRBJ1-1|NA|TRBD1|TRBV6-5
TGTGCCAGCAGACTACAGGGGGGGAACACTGAAGCTTTCTTT
CASRLQGGNTEAFF
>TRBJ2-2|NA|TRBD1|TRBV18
TGTGCCAGCCGCACCCCCGTCGGGACAGGGGTCACCGGGGAGCTGTTTTTT
CASRTPVGTGVTGELFF
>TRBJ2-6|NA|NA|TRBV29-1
TGCAGCGTTGGGGCTTCCCCGGCCAACGTCCTGACTTTC
CSVGASPANVLTF
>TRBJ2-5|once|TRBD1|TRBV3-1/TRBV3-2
TGTGCCAGCAGCCAAGATTCATGGGGACAGGGAGAGACCCAGTACTTC
CASSQDSWGQGETQYF
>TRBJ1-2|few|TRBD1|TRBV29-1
TGCAGCGTCGAACGGGAACAGGGGGTCCATGGCTACACCTTC
CSVEREQGVHGYTF
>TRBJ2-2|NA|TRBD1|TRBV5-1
TGCGCCAGCAGCATCAGGGGGACCGGGGAGCTGTTTTTT
CASSIRGTGELFF
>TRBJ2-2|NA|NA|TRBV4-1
TGCGCCAGCAGTCAACAGGCCTTCGAGAACACCGGGGAGCTGTTTTTT
CASSQQAFENTGELFF
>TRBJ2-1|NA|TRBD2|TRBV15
TGTGCCACCAGCAGAGAGGCTAGCGGGGGGGCCTTTGAGCAGTTCTTC
CATSREASGGAFEQFF
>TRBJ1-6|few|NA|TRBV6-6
TGTGCCAGCAGTTACTCACAGGGACCCCTCCACTTT
CASSYSQGPLHF
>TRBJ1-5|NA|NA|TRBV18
TGTGCCAGCTCACCACGGGTGGGCCAGCCCCAGCATTTT
CASSPRVGQPQHF
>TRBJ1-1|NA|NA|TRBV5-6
TGTGCCAGCAGCTTGGCAGGCAGGGGAGCCATGAACACTGAAGCTTTCTTT
CASSLAGRGAMNTEAFF
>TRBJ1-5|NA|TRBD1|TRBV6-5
TGTGCCAGCAGTTCCTTGGGGACAGGGGGCAGGGAGCCCCAGCATTTT
CASSSLGTGGREPQHF
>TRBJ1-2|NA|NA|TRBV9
TGTGCCAGCAGCGCAACAGCAGTTCAAGGGGTAATGGTCGGCTACACCTTC
CASSATAVQGVMVGYTF
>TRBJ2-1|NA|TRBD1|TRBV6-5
TGTGCCAGCAGCTACGACAGGGGAAATGAGCAGTTCTTC
CASSYDRGNEQFF
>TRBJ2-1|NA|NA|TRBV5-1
TGCGCCAGCAGCGAAGCGGCTACCTACAATGAGCAGTTCTTC
CASSEAATYNEQFF
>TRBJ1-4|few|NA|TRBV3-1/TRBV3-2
TGTGCCAGCAGCCAAGCTATTAGTGAAAAACTGTTTTTT
CASSQAISEKLFF
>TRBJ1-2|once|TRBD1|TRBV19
TGTGCCAGTAGTATAGGGAACAGGGGAGGAAGAGGCTACACCTTC
CASSIGNRGGRGYTF
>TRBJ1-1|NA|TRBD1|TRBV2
TGTGCCAGCAGTAGCACGGCTGGACAGGGGGAACGGAGGACTGAAGCTTTCTTT
CASSSTAGQGERRTEAFF
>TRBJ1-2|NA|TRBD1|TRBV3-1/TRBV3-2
TGTGCCAGCAGCCAAGAGGGCAGGGGGCCCGGCTACACCTTC
CASSQEGRGPGYTF
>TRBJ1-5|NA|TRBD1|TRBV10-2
TGCGCCAGCAGTGAGTCCGCAGGGGGCTCTCAGCCCCAGCATTTT
CASSESAGGSQPQHF
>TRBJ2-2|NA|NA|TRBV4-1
TGCGCCAGCAGCCAAGTCGACACCGGGGAGCTGTTTTTT
CASSQVDTGELFF
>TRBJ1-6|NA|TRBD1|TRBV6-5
TGTGCCAGCAGCACCGCCGGGACAGGTTATTCACCCCTCCACTTT
CASSTAGTGYSPLHF
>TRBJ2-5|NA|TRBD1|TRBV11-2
TGTGCCAGCAGCGCAAGACAGGGTACGGGAGAGACCCAGTACTTC
CASSARQGTGETQYF
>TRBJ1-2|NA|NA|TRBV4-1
TGCGCCAGCAGCCAAGATCTTGGAGGAGACCTAGGGGGCTACACCTTC
CASSQDLGGDLGGYTF
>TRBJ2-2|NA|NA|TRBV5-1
TGCGCCAGCAGCCTGCGGGACAGCGCGAACACCGGGGAGCTGTTTTTT
CASSLRDSANTGELFF
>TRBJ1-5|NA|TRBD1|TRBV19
TGTGCCAGTAGTCCCAACCGGGGTTCGGGGACAGGGGGGTCTCAGCCCCAGCATTTT
CASSPNRGSGTGGSQPQHF
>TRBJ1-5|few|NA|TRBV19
TGTGCCAGCCATACCTCTGGGCTCAATAATCAGCCCCAGCATTTT
CASHTSGLNNQPQHF
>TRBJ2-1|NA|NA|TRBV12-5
TGTGCTAGTGGTTTATGGCAGGGGCCCTACAATGAGCAGTTCTTC
CASGLWQGPYNEQFF
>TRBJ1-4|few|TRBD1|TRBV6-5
TGTGCCGTAAGGGACAGCCTATCTGAAAAACTGTTTTTT
CAVRDSLSEKLFF
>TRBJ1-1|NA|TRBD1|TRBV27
TGTGCCAGCAGTAACCCCGACAGGGGTGAGACTGAAGCTTTCTTT
CASSNPDRGETEAFF
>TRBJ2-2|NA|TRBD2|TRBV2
TGTGCCAGCAGTGACTACACGGGACTAGCGGGGACGAACACCGGGGAGCTGTTTTTT
CASSDYTGLAGTNTGELFF
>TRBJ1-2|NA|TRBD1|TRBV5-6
TGTGCCAGCAGCCCCGCCGGGGCAGGGGGAACTCGGGGCTACACCTTC
CASSPAGAGGTRGYTF